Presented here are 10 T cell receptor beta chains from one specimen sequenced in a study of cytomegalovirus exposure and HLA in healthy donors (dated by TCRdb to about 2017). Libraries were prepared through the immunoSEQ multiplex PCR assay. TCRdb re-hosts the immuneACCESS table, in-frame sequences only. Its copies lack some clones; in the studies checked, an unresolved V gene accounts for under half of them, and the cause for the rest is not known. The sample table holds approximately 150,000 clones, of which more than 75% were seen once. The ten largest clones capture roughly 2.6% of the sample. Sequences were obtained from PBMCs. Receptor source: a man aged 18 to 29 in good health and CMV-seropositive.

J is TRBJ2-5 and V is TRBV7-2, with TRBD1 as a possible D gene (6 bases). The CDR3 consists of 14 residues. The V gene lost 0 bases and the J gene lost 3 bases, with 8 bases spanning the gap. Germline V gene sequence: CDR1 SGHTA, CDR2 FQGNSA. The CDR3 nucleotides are TGTGCCAGCAGCTTAGCGAGGACAGAAGAGACCCAGTACTTC. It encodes CASSLARTEETQYF.

This CDR3 reads CASRGDNTDTQYF. The CDR3 region has the DNA TGCGCCAGCAGAGGGGACAACACAGATACGCAGTATTTT. The chain is built from TRBV5-1 and TRBJ2-3; weak D call: TRBD1 (6 bases). CDR3 length equals 13 residues. The germline CDR1 and CDR2 sequences are SGHRS and YFSETQ. V was shortened by 5 bases and J by 2 bases, with 9 bases between the two germline ends.

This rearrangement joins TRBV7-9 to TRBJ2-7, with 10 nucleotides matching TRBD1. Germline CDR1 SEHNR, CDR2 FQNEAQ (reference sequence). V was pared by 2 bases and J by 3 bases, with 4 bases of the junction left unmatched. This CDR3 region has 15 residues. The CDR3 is CASSLWDRGHYEQYF. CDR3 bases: TGTGCCAGCAGCTTATGGGACAGGGGCCACTACGAGCAGTACTTC.

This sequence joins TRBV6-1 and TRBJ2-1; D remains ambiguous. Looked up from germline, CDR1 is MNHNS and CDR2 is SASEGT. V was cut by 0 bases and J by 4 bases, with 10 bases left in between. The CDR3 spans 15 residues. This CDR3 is CASSEASLTYNEQFF. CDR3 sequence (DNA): TGTGCCAGCAGTGAAGCGTCGCTCACTTACAATGAGCAGTTCTTC.

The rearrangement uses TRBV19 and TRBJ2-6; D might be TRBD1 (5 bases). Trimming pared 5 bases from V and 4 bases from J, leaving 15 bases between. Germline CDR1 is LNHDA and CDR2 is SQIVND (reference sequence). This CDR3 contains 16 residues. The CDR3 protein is CASSLRRGPGANVLTF. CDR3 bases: TGTGCCAGTAGTCTCAGAAGGGGCCCCGGGGCCAACGTCCTGACTTTC. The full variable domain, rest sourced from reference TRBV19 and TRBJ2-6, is DGGITQSPKYLFRKEGQNVTLSCEQNLNHDAMYWYRQDPGQGLRLIYYSQIVNDFQKGDIAEGYSVSREKKESFPLTVTSAQKNPTAFYLCASSLRRGPGANVLTFGAGSRLTVL.

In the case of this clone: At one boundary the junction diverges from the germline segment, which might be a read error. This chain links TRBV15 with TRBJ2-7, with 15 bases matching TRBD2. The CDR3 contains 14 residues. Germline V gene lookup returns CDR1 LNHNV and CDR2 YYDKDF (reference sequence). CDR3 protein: CATSRAGLAGGPDF. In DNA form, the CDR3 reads TGTGCCACCAGCAGAGCGGGACTAGCGGGAGGCCCCGACTTC.

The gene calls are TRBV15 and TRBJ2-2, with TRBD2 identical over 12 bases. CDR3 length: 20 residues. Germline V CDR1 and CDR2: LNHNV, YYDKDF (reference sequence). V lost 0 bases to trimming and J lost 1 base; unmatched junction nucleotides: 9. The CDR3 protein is CATSRDRGSGLAGNTGELFF. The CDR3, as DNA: TGTGCCACCAGCAGAGATAGAGGCTCGGGACTAGCGGGGAACACCGGGGAGCTGTTTTTT.

The CDR3 reads CASSLGTGVNEQYF. The CDR3 region has the DNA TGTGCCAGCAGCCTCGGGACAGGGGTGAACGAGCAGTACTTC. The J gene is TRBJ2-7, the V gene TRBV7-9, with 10 bases lining up with TRBD1. V trimming: 5 bases; J trimming: 5 bases; junction bases outside the gene matches: 6. Germline values: CDR1 SEHNR, CDR2 FQNEAQ (reference sequence). The CDR3 covers 14 residues.

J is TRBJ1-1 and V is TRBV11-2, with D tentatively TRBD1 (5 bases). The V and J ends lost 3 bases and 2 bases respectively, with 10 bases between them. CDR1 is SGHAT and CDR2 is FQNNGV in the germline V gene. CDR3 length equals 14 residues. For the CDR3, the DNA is TGTGCCAGCAGCTTTTTCCAGGGCAACACTGAAGCTTTCTTT. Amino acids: CASSFFQGNTEAFF.

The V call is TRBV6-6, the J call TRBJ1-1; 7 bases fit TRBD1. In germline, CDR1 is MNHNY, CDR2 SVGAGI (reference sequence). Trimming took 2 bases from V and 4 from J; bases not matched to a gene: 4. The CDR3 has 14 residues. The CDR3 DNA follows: TGTGCCAGCAGTTACGGGACAGCTCTCACTGAAGCTTTCTTT. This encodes CASSYGTALTEAFF.